The TCR beta chain described here comes from a study of cytomegalovirus exposure and HLA in healthy donors. General study results and limits: Indistinguishability led to the exclusion of some V segments, TRBV6-2 and TRBV6-3 included. Prior analysis indicated that the majority of TCR beta V segments exhibited productivity approximately 87% or approximately 30% of the time.

This CDR3 has 15 amino acids. Germline V CDR1 and CDR2: SGHRS, YFSETQ. V was pared by 0 bases and J by 3 bases, with 3 bases of the junction left unmatched. 13 Jbeta primers and 60 Vbeta primers were used for the PCR. In the original processing: In a later analysis, some 80 million unique TCR beta chains included roughly 11 million shared by two or more donors. TCRdb's copy holds only in-frame clones and misses some; the assay was immunoSEQ multiplex PCR. D and trimming come from the DNA, and the V and J calls and clone size come from that table. The repertoire includes over 100,000 clones, approximately 10% of them detected once, and roughly 7% sits in the top ten. To note about this clone: Its specificity is not known.

Sequencing was done on a sample of PBMCs. The TCR originated in a woman aged 40 to 50 in good health and CMV-seropositive. This chain links TRBV5-1 with TRBJ1-1; 9 bases line up with TRBD1. The CDR3 DNA follows: TGCGCCAGCAGCTTGGATGGGGACAGGGACACTGAAGCTTTCTTT. Encoded protein: CASSLDGDRDTEAFF.